This T cell receptor beta chain is from a study of shared clonotypes between healthy human individuals. Deletions cut 5 bases from V and 2 bases from J, with 13 bases between. Looked up from germline, CDR1 is MDHEN and CDR2 is SYDVKM. The CDR3 loop spans 15 amino acids. With respect to this clone: The identical CDR3 is also encoded by other nucleotide sequences in the sample.

The DNA input per sorted-subset replicate PCR was about 190 ng, corresponding to some 30,000 T cell genomes. As processed by the authors: Junction-only sequences without quality scores came from ImmunoSEQ, so filtering differed. Some clones are missing from TCRdb's copy, which holds only in-frame ones; the method was immunoSEQ multiplex PCR. V, J and clone size were drawn from that table, and D and trimming were deduced from the DNA. The data show some 1 million clones, under 80% seen once. Material: memory CD4+ T cells sorted from blood. Subset indicated: CD45RA-negative fraction. The J gene is TRBJ1-5, the V gene TRBV28, with D tentatively TRBD1 (6 bases). The sequence came from a man aged 18 to 35 in good health. CDR3: CASSEQGFGNQPQHF. Here the CDR3 DNA reads TGTGCCAGCAGTGAACAGGGTTTCGGCAATCAGCCCCAGCATTTT.